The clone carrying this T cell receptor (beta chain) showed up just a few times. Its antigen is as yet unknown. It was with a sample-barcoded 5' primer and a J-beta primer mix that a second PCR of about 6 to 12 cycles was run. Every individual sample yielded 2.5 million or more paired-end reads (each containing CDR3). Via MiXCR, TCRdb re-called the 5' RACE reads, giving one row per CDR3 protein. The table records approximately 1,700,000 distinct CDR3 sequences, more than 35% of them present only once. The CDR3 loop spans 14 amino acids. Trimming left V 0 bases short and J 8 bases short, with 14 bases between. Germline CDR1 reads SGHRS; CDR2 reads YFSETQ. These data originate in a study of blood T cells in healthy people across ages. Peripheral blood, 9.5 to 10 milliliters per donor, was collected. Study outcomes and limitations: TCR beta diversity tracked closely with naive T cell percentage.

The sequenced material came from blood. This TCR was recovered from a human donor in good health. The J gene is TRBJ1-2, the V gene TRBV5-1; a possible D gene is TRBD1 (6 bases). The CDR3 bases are TGCGCCAGCAGCTTGGGCATGGGGGCGCCCGGCTACACCTTC. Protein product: CASSLGMGAPGYTF.